The 10 T cell receptor beta chains presented below share a single source sample, sequenced in a study of OX40 agonist ivuxolimab in advanced cancers. Library method: the immunoSEQ multiplex PCR assay. Entries here come from immuneACCESS through TCRdb and include only in-frame sequences with V and J called. Some clones fail to appear in such tables; in the studies checked, an unresolved V gene covers under half of the shortfall, and the cause of the remainder is unknown. The table for this sample lists some 60,000 clones; approximately 90% of them were counted only once. 1.5% to 2% of the sample is taken by the ten largest. The sequencing here drew on CD4+ or CD8+ T cells sorted from blood, taken in a trial of the OX40 agonist ivuxolimab. The receptors derive from an adult with an advanced solid tumor such as melanoma, head and neck, liver or kidney cancer.

The sample holds a few counts of this clone. V and J are TRBV30 and TRBJ1-5; D is unresolved. Germline-derived CDR1 and CDR2 are GTSNPN and SVGIG (reference sequence). The V end was cut by 1 base, the J end by 3 bases, with 10 bases between. The CDR3 contains 14 residues. CDR3 sequence: CAWSGGSYNQPQHF. In nucleotides, the CDR3 is TGTGCCTGGAGTGGTGGCAGCTACAATCAGCCCCAGCATTTT. Based on the CDR3 plus reference TRBV30 and TRBJ1-5, the full variable domain is SQTIHQWPATLVQPVGSPLSLECTVEGTSNPNLYWYRQAAGRGLQLLFYSVGIGQISSEVPQNLSASRPQDRQFILSSKKLLLSDSGFYLCAWSGGSYNQPQHFGDGTRLSIL.

This clone showed up just once. The chain recombines TRBV7-2 with TRBJ2-3; D remains unclear. The CDR3 length is 12 residues. The germline V and J ends were trimmed by 3 bases and 5 bases, with 6 bases remaining between them. The germline CDR1 and CDR2 sequences are SGHTA and FQGNSA. The CDR3 loop is CASSFSQDTQYF. CDR3 DNA: TGTGCCAGCAGCTTCTCTCAAGATACGCAGTATTTT.

This clone came up once. This chain joins TRBV7-9 and TRBJ2-1; D gene uncertain. Germline values: CDR1 SEHNR, CDR2 FQNEAQ (reference sequence). Trimming removed 5 bases at V and 6 bases at J, with 8 bases between. The CDR3 consists of 12 residues. CDR3 coding DNA: TGTGCCAGCAGCCCTCTTTCCAATGAGCAGTTCTTC. Protein sequence: CASSPLSNEQFF.

This sequence joins TRBV5-1 and TRBJ2-7; tentatively, D is TRBD1 (6 bases). Between the trimmed V and J ends, which lost 0 bases and 3 bases, there was a span of 16 bases. The CDR3 has 16 residues. CDR1 and CDR2 (germline): SGHRS, YFSETQ. CDR3 in DNA: TGCGCCAGCAGCTTGGCCTCGGACAGCTTGATCTACGAGCAGTACTTC. Amino acids: CASSLASDSLIYEQYF.

This sequence joins TRBV6-1 and TRBJ2-3; D is unclear. The CDR3 is 13 residues long. Germline V gives CDR1 MNHNS, CDR2 SASEGT. Trimming removed 2 bases at V and 3 bases at J, with 6 bases between. In DNA, the CDR3 is TGTGCCAGCAGTGAAATGGGTACAGATACGCAGTATTTT. Translation: CASSEMGTDTQYF.

This chain links TRBV7-6 with TRBJ2-5; a possible D gene is TRBD1 (6 bases). The V gene's germline CDR1 is SGHVS and CDR2 FNYEAQ. V lost 6 bases and J lost 1, with 15 bases in between. CDR3 length: 15 amino acids. The CDR3 DNA follows: TGTGCCAGCAGTTTGGCGAACAGGGCCCAAGAGACCCAGTACTTC. This encodes CASSLANRAQETQYF.

The chain uses TRBV6-5 and TRBJ1-1; TRBD1 is a possible D gene (6 bases). Germline V CDR1 and CDR2: MNHEY, SVGAGI. The CDR3 sequence is 16 residues long. The V gene lost 4 bases and the J gene lost 5 bases, with 20 bases spanning the gap. In nucleotides, the CDR3 is TGTGCCAGCAGTTTCCGCAGGGGCGGGGCGGGTACTGAAGCTTTCTTT. It specifies CASSFRRGGAGTEAFF.

The CDR3 DNA sequence: TGTGCCAGTAGGGGATGGGCATCTGGGGCCAACGTCCTGACTTTC. This codes for CASRGWASGANVLTF. V and J are TRBV19 and TRBJ2-6; D gene uncertain. V was cut by 6 bases and J by 1 base, with 10 bases left in between. Germline CDR1 LNHDA, CDR2 SQIVND (reference sequence). This CDR3 contains 15 residues. The whole variable domain, filled in from reference TRBV19 and TRBJ2-6, reads DGGITQSPKYLFRKEGQNVTLSCEQNLNHDAMYWYRQDPGQGLRLIYYSQIVNDFQKGDIAEGYSVSREKKESFPLTVTSAQKNPTAFYLCASRGWASGANVLTFGAGSRLTVL.

This chain joins TRBV10-3 and TRBJ2-7; 7 bases line up with TRBD1. With V trimmed by 5 bases and J by 2 bases, 6 bases remained unmatched. Germline V gives CDR1 ENHRY, CDR2 SYGVKD. The CDR3 extends over 14 amino acids. The CDR3: CAISSGTETYEQYF. In nucleotides, the CDR3 is TGTGCCATCAGTTCCGGGACAGAGACCTACGAGCAGTACTTC.

This clone came up once. The chain recombines TRBV2 with TRBJ2-5, with 7 nucleotides matching TRBD1. Trimming cost V 6 bases and J 2 bases; bases outside gene matches: 6. Germline CDR1 reads SNHLY; CDR2 reads FYNNEI. The CDR3 covers 14 residues. CDR3 DNA: TGTGCCAGCAGGGACAGGACCTATCAAGAGACCCAGTACTTC. Translated: CASRDRTYQETQYF.